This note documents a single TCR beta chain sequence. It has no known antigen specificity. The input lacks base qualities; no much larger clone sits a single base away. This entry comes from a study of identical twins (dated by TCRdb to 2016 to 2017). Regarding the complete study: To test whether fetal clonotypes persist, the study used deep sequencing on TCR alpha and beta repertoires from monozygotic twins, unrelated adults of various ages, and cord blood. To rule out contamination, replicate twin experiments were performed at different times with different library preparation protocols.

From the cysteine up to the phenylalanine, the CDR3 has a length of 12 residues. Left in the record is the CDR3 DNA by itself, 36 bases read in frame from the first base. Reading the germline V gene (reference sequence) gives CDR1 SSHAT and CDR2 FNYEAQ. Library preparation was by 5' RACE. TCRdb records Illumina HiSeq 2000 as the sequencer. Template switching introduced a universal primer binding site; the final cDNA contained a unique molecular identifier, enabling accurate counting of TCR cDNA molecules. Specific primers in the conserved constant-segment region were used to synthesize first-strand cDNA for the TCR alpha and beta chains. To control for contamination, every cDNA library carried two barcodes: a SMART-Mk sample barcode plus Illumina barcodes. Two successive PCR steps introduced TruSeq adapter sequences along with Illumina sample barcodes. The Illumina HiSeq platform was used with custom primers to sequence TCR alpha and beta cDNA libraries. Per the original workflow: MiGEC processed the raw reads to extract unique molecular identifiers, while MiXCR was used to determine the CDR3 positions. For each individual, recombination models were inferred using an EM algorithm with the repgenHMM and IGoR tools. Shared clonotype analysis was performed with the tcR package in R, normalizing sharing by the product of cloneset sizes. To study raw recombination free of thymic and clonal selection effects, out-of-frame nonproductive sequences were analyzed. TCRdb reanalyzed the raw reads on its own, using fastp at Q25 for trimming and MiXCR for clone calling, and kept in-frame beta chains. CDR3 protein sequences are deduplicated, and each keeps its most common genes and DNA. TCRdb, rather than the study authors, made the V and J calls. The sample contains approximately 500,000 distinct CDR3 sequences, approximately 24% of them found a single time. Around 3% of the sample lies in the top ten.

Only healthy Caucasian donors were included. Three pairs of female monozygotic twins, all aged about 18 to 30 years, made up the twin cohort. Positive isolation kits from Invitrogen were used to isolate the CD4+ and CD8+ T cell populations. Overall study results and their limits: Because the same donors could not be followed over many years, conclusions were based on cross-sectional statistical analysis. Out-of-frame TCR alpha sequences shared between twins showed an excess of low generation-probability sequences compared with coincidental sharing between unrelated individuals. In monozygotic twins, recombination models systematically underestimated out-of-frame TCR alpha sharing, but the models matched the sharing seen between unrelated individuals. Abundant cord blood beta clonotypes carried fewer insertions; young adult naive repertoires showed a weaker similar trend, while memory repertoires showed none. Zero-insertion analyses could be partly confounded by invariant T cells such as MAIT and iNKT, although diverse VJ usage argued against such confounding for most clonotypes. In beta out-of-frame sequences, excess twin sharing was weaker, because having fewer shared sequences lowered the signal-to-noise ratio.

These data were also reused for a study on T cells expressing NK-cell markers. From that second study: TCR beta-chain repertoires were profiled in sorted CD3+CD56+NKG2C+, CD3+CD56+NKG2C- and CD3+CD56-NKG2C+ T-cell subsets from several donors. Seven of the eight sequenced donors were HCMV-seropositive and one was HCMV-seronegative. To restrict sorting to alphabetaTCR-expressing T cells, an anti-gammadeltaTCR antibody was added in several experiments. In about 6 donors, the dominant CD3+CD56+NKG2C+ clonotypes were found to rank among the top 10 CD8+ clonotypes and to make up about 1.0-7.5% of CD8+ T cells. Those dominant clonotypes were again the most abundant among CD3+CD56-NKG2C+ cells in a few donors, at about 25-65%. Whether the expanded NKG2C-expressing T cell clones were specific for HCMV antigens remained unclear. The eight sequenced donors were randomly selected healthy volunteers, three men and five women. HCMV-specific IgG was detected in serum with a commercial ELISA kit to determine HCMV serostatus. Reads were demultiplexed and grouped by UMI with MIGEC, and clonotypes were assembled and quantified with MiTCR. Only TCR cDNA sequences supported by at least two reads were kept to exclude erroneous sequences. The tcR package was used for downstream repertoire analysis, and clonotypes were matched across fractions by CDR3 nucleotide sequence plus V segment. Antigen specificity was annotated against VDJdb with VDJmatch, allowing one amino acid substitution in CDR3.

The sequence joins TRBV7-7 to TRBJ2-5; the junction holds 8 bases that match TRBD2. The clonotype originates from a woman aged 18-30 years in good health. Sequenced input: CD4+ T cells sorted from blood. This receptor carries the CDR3 CASAGGQETQYF. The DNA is TGTGCTAGCGCGGGGGGACAAGAGACCCAGTACTTC.